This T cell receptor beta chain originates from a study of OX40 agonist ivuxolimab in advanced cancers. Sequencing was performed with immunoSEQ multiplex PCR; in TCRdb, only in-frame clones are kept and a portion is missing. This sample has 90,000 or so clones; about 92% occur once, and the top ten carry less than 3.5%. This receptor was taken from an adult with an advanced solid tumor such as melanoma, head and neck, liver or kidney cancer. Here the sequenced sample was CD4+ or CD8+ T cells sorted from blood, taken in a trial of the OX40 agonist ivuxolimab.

The CDR3 protein is CASSRSGTYTGELFF. CDR3 bases: TGTGCCAGCAGCCGGAGCGGGACCTACACCGGGGAGCTGTTTTTT. The chain couples TRBV6-5 to TRBJ2-2; 7 positions match TRBD2. The CDR3 has 15 residues. In germline, CDR1 is MNHEY, CDR2 SVGAGI. Trimming at V came to 6 bases and at J to 3 bases, leaving 7 bases not matched to a gene.